This T cell receptor (beta chain) originates from a study of blood T cells in healthy people across ages (dated by TCRdb to 2015 to 2017). Some background on the complete study: In model experiments, template switching captured about one uniquely barcoded TCR beta cDNA molecule for every two T cells. Age-related changes in TCR beta repertoire diversity were measured in the study by deep sequencing normalized with unique cDNA molecular identifiers. The donors were split into four age groups: young (average roughly 15 years), middle-aged (over 35), aged (about 62) and long-lived (approximately 80). For two donors (one aged 18 to 29 and one aged 80 or older), the study analyzed two additional independent replicas of 1 million unique cDNA reads from the same blood draw. Overall study outcomes, separate from this receptor: Observed TCR beta diversity correlated strongly with the percentage of naive T cells measured by flow cytometry. Since profiling was done on bulk unsorted PBMCs, naive and antigen-experienced compartments could not be conclusively compared. Estimates of total diversity based on one million sequenced T cells were regarded as lower bounds and as underestimates. Because the CMV infection status of the donors was unknown, age-related changes in expanded clonotypes may potentially have been confounded. Compared with the aged group, the long-lived group had more naive CD4+ T cells, fewer expanded clones and increased TCR diversity, a pattern suggesting age selection. As age increased, observed TCR beta diversity per million T cells dropped in a roughly linear way, and a significant reduction was already evident by age about 40.

After removal of 1 base from V and 6 bases from J, the junction retains 8 bases not matched to a gene. CDR3 length: 16 amino acids, cysteine to phenylalanine. Only CDR3 DNA is held: 48 bases, read in frame from base 1. The germline V gene supplies CDR1 LGHNA and CDR2 YSLEER. This clonotype appeared a few times. This receptor's antigen is unknown. No base quality information exists; no much larger clone differs at one position. The donors were some 39 Caucasian individuals from Russia, aged roughly 6 to 100 years, who were systemically healthy. Each donor gave approximately 10 milliliters of peripheral blood, collected into EDTA-treated Vacutainer tubes. Ficoll-Paque density-gradient centrifugation was used to isolate PBMCs, with at least 6.5 million per sample. Trizol reagent was used to extract total RNA from the PBMCs, yielding at least 6 micrograms per sample. Naive CD45RAhigh/CD27high T cell percentages were measured by flow cytometry on a PBMC aliquot from every donor.

Receptor libraries were prepared by 5' RACE. Sequenced on an Illumina HiSeq 2500. The second PCR ran for roughly 6 to 11 cycles and used a J-beta primer mix along with a sample-barcoded 5' primer. Each TCR beta cDNA molecule received a unique molecular identifier from a template-switch 5' adaptor carrying 12 random nucleotides. Each sample yielded at least 2.5 million CDR3-containing paired-end reads. First-strand cDNA was synthesized from all RNA with the Mint cDNA synthesis kit, primed by a TRBC-specific oligonucleotide. All cDNA was treated with uracil-DNA glycosylase and then went through a first 18-cycle PCR with the universal primers M1SS and BC2_uni_R. Processing in the source paper ran as follows. For normalization, 1 million high-quality reads were randomly selected from each sample, with every read carrying a distinct molecular identifier. Reads sharing molecular identifiers were discarded rather than binned into consensus sequences. CDR3 identification, clonotype clustering and error correction used MiTCR with a Q25 quality threshold and the strictest error-elimination algorithm. Lower-bound total TCR beta diversity was estimated with a nonparametric unseen species model using Euler transformation. TCRdb reprocessing: public reads trimmed at Q25 with fastp, clones called with MiXCR, in-frame beta chains kept. Records with the same CDR3 protein are collapsed into one entry carrying the most frequent genes and DNA. These V and J calls rely on TCRdb rather than the paper's analysis. The sample table contains more than 500,000 distinct CDR3 sequences; only one count was recorded for around a quarter of them. Approximately 3.6% of the sample comes from the top ten.

These same records also appear under a second study, on T cells of mothers and their children. From that second study: Nine systemically healthy Caucasian individuals served as donors, namely three mothers together with their six children. cDNA synthesis consumed the entire amount of extracted RNA, loaded at about 1.5 ug RNA in each 15 ul reaction. Sample barcodes and 2-4 random nucleotides were added via the M1S primer in the second PCR. Over 8.5 million TCR beta CDR3 reads came from each mother, compared with approximately 3 million reads from each child. In both related and unrelated pairs, thymic selection shapes the output of TCR recombination in a similar way, with inherited differences having only a minor effect. Related mother-child pairs always showed normalized repertoire overlap that was slightly higher than in unrelated mother-child pairs, though the difference was never significant. No persistent microchimeric T cell clones were found, with a detection sensitivity of roughly 92 clones per million clonotypes. In the study, deep NGS was used to compare the TCR beta repertoires of mothers and children, and features distinguishing related mother-child pairs from unrelated individuals were sought. The mean age was around 40 +/- 4 years for the mothers and approximately 11 +/- 4 years for the children. After adapter ligation with NEBNext reagents, the libraries were sequenced on Illumina HiSeq 2000 with 100+100 nt paired-end reads. To prevent cross-contamination, the mother and child libraries were prepared a month apart and were sequenced in separate runs. Each donor had between roughly 450,000 and 2,300,000 distinct TCR beta clonotypes identified. Naive TCR beta clonotypes were estimated from low-frequency clonotypes matched to each donor's FACS-determined naive share, without sorting.

The receptor chain draws on TRBV4-3 and TRBJ2-3; TRBD2 aligns with 9 central bases. The clonotype was recovered from a boy aged 2 to 10 in good health. Sequenced: blood. The CDR3 has the sequence CASSQGGGRAPDTQYF. The bases read TGCGCCAGCAGCCAAGGAGGCGGGAGGGCCCCGGATACGCAGTATTTT.